This T cell receptor (beta chain) was identified during a study of cytomegalovirus exposure and HLA in healthy donors. The germline V gene encodes CDR1 SSHAT and CDR2 FNYEAQ (reference sequence). CDR3 length equals 14 residues. Vbeta (60) and Jbeta (13) primers were used in the PCR. Sequencing was performed with immunoSEQ multiplex PCR; in TCRdb, only in-frame clones are kept and a portion is missing. The table shows over 150,000 clones, with 80% occurring only once. Details on this clone: The junction shows a germline mismatch at one end, possibly a read error.

The sample comprised PBMCs. The origin of this receptor is a woman in her 40s in good health and CMV-seropositive. J is TRBJ1-3 and V is TRBV7-7, with no clear D. The CDR3 region has the DNA TGTGCTAGCAGCCCCACGGTAGCTGGAAACACCATATATTTT. Translated, it gives CASSPTVAGNTIYF.